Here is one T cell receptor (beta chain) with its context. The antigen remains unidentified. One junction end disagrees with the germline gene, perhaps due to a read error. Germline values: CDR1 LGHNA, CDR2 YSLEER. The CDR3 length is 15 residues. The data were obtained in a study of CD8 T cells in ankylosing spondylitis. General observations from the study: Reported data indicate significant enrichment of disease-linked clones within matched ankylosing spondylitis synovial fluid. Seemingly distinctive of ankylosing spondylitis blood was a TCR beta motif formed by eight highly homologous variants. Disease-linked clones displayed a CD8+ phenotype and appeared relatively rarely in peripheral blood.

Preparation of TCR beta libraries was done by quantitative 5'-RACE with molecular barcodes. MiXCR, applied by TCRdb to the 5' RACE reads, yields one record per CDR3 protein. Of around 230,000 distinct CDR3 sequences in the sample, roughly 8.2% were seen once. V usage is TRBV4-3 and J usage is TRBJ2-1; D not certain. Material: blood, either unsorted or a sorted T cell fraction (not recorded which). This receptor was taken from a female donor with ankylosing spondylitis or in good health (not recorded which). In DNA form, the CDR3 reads TGCACCAGCAGCCGAAGTCAGAACTCCTACAATGAGCAGTTCTTC. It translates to CTSSRSQNSYNEQFF.